A selection of T cell receptor beta chains follows, all from one sample in a study of blood T cells in healthy people across ages. TCRdb used MiXCR to reprocess the 5' RACE reads, holding one entry per CDR3 protein. The repertoire includes roughly 1 million distinct CDR3 sequences, approximately 25% of them detected once, and around 0.7% sits in the top ten. The data were also submitted as part of a second study, on T cells of mothers and their children.

The specimen sequenced was blood. The receptors shown here come from a girl aged 2-10 years in good health. Both conserved end residues are part of each CDR3. The D gene is left open where the match is weak. For some rows the clone size is stated as once, few or many, or as a class when expanded; others skip it.

V gene	J gene	clone size	D gene	CDR3 protein	CDR3 DNA
TRBV11-3	TRBJ2-5	few	TRBD2	CASSLDELGTSGVQETQYF	TGTGCCAGCAGCTTAGATGAATTGGGGACTAGCGGGGTCCAAGAGACCCAGTACTTC
TRBV10-1	TRBJ2-7	few	.	CASSPGLTLEQYF	TGCGCCAGCAGCCCGGGGCTCACCCTCGAGCAGTACTTC
TRBV27	TRBJ2-2	.	.	CASTRGRNTGGLFF	TGTGCCAGCACCCGAGGGCGGAACACCGGGGGGCTGTTTTTT
TRBV28	TRBJ2-1	.	.	CASSLEVLNNEQFF	TGTGCCAGCAGTTTAGAGGTCCTAAACAATGAGCAGTTCTTC
TRBV7-9	TRBJ2-1	.	.	CASSSLDREEQFF	TGTGCCAGCAGCTCATTGGACCGGGAAGAGCAGTTCTTC
TRBV11-2	TRBJ2-5	few	.	CASSLDGRLQETQYF	TGTGCCAGCAGCTTAGATGGACGGCTCCAAGAGACCCAGTACTTC
TRBV7-9	TRBJ2-1	few	TRBD2	CASLSGLAAYNEQFF	TGTGCCAGCTTATCGGGACTAGCGGCCTACAATGAGCAGTTCTTC
TRBV5-5	TRBJ1-6	few	.	CASSLSGGINSPLHF	TGTGCCAGCAGCTTGTCCGGGGGGATCAATTCACCCCTCCACTTT
TRBV20-1	TRBJ2-1	.	TRBD2	CSARGLTGTSVLNEQFF	TGCAGTGCTAGAGGCCTGACCGGGACTAGTGTTTTGAATGAGCAGTTCTTC
TRBV3-1	TRBJ2-2	.	TRBD2	CASSPGLAGPGTGELFF	TGTGCCAGCAGCCCGGGACTAGCGGGGCCTGGCACCGGGGAGCTGTTTTTT
TRBV29-1	TRBJ1-4	few	.	CSVRTDTNEKLFF	TGCAGCGTTAGGACGGACACTAATGAAAAACTGTTTTTT
TRBV4-1	TRBJ2-7	.	.	CASSQVPESYEQYF	TGCGCCAGCAGCCAAGTCCCCGAATCCTACGAGCAGTACTTC
TRBV7-2	TRBJ2-6	.	TRBD1	CASSEQGYGANVLTF	TGTGCCAGCAGCGAACAGGGGTACGGGGCCAACGTCCTGACTTTC
TRBV11-2	TRBJ2-3	few	.	CASSLEGRTSTDTQYF	TGTGCCAGCAGCTTAGAGGGGAGAACTAGCACAGATACGCAGTATTTT
TRBV6-6	TRBJ1-5	.	TRBD1	CASRRQGAGGNQPQHF	TGTGCCAGCAGAAGACAGGGGGCAGGTGGCAATCAGCCCCAGCATTTT
TRBV21-1	TRBJ1-4	few	.	CASGQGAGEKLFF	TGTGCCAGCGGACAGGGGGCAGGTGAAAAACTGTTTTTT
TRBV27	TRBJ1-1	.	TRBD1	CASRRDRGGFLVEAFF	TGTGCCAGCAGGAGAGACAGGGGAGGATTTTTGGTCGAAGCTTTCTTT
TRBV4-1	TRBJ1-2	few	.	CASSQSGQLRRGYTF	TGCGCCAGCAGCCAGTCAGGACAGCTCCGGCGAGGCTACACCTTC
TRBV29-1	TRBJ1-1	.	.	CSVDPDGVTEAFF	TGCAGCGTTGATCCGGACGGTGTGACTGAAGCTTTCTTT
TRBV20-1	TRBJ2-4	few	.	CSAQPRTENIQYF	TGCAGTGCTCAACCTCGGACAGAAAACATTCAGTACTTC
TRBV27	TRBJ1-5	few	TRBD1	CASSPLAGTASNQPQHF	TGTGCCAGCAGTCCTCTCGCCGGGACAGCGTCCAATCAGCCCCAGCATTTT
TRBV10-1	TRBJ2-1	few	TRBD2	CASSDHRLAGNNEQFF	TGCGCCAGCAGTGACCACCGACTAGCGGGAAATAATGAGCAGTTCTTC
TRBV20-1	TRBJ2-5	many	.	CSARSGQQRETQYF	TGCAGTGCTAGATCTGGACAGCAGCGAGAGACCCAGTACTTC
TRBV7-2	TRBJ2-1	.	TRBD2	CASSLGSGRDNEQFF	TGTGCCAGCAGCTTAGGTAGCGGGAGGGATAATGAGCAGTTCTTC
TRBV6-2/TRBV6-3	TRBJ2-1	.	TRBD2	CASASGDYDEQFF	TGTGCCAGCGCTAGCGGAGACTACGATGAGCAGTTCTTC
TRBV12-3/TRBV12-4	TRBJ2-7	few	.	CASSYVPGHAYEQYF	TGTGCCAGCAGTTACGTCCCGGGACATGCCTACGAGCAGTACTTC